The rows below give T cell receptor beta chains drawn from one sample of a study of CD4 T cells in relation to SARS-CoV-2 and coronaviruses. No antigen is known for these receptors. Produced via immunoSEQ multiplex PCR; TCRdb's table is partial and in-frame only. The repertoire holds 22,000 or so clones, with 70% to 80% as singletons. Input material: CD4+ T cells from PBMCs, cultured in vitro. All receptors come from a human donor in good health. Both conserved end residues are part of each CDR3. Fields, in order: D gene, clone size, V gene, J gene, CDR3 protein, CDR3 DNA. D genes are given only for firm matches. Clone sizes are given selectively: once, few, many, or a class where the clone is expanded.

D: NA
size: NA
V: TRBV5-8
J: TRBJ2-3
CDR3: CASSLDNTDTQYF
DNA: TGTGCCAGCAGCTTGGACAACACAGATACGCAGTATTTT

D: NA
size: NA
V: TRBV27
J: TRBJ1-6
CDR3: CASSLREGDTYNSPLHF
DNA: TGTGCCAGCAGTCTCCGGGAGGGTGATACCTATAATTCACCCCTCCACTTT

D: TRBD1
size: NA
V: TRBV30
J: TRBJ2-2
CDR3: CAWSVRDRIITGELFF
DNA: TGTGCCTGGAGTGTAAGGGACAGAATAATCACCGGGGAGCTGTTTTTT

D: TRBD1
size: NA
V: TRBV28
J: TRBJ1-1
CDR3: CASSLSLAGTGGGMNTEAFF
DNA: TGTGCCAGCAGTTTATCCCTTGCCGGGACAGGGGGCGGAATGAACACTGAAGCTTTCTTT

D: NA
size: NA
V: TRBV11-2
J: TRBJ2-3
CDR3: CASSLASTGTDTQYF
DNA: TGTGCCAGCAGCTTAGCCTCGACAGGCACAGATACGCAGTATTTT

D: NA
size: NA
V: TRBV9
J: TRBJ1-5
CDR3: CASSVDGRTDQPQHF
DNA: TGTGCCAGCAGCGTAGACGGCAGGACCGATCAGCCCCAGCATTTT

D: TRBD1
size: NA
V: TRBV19
J: TRBJ1-3
CDR3: CASNPGQVGNTIYF
DNA: TGTGCCAGTAACCCTGGACAGGTGGGAAACACCATATATTTT

D: NA
size: NA
V: TRBV7-3
J: TRBJ2-5
CDR3: CASSPGSGARVTQYF
DNA: TGTGCCAGCAGCCCGGGGTCAGGGGCGCGGGTGACCCAGTACTTC

D: NA
size: NA
V: TRBV21-1
J: TRBJ2-3
CDR3: CASSKAIRRENSTDTQYF
DNA: TGTGCCAGCAGCAAAGCGATCCGACGGGAGAACAGCACAGATACGCAGTATTTT

D: NA
size: NA
V: TRBV6-5
J: TRBJ1-3
CDR3: CASSTLTNSGTIYF
DNA: TGTGCCAGCAGCACACTCACTAACTCCGGCACCATATATTTT

D: TRBD1
size: NA
V: TRBV5-1
J: TRBJ2-7
CDR3: CASSLNRDSSYEQYF
DNA: TGCGCCAGCAGCTTAAACCGGGACAGCTCCTACGAGCAGTACTTC

D: NA
size: NA
V: TRBV4-2
J: TRBJ2-4
CDR3: CASSQDGFGAGGKNIQYF
DNA: TGTGCCAGCAGCCAAGATGGGTTCGGAGCGGGTGGTAAAAACATTCAGTACTTC

D: NA
size: NA
V: TRBV3-1/TRBV3-2
J: TRBJ2-5
CDR3: CASSQVRGMETQYF
DNA: TGTGCCAGCAGCCAAGTTCGGGGGATGGAGACCCAGTACTTC

D: TRBD1
size: NA
V: TRBV5-1
J: TRBJ1-4
CDR3: CASAQGAANEKLFF
DNA: TGCGCCAGCGCACAGGGGGCGGCTAATGAAAAACTGTTTTTT

D: NA
size: NA
V: TRBV29-1
J: TRBJ1-1
CDR3: CSVEDPRQSMNTEAFF
DNA: TGCAGCGTTGAAGATCCGAGACAGTCAATGAACACTGAAGCTTTCTTT

D: TRBD2
size: few
V: TRBV7-2
J: TRBJ2-7
CDR3: CASSPRGGGRVYEQYF
DNA: TGTGCCAGCAGCCCAAGGGGGGGCGGGAGGGTCTACGAGCAGTACTTC

D: TRBD1
size: once
V: TRBV3-1/TRBV3-2
J: TRBJ1-3
CDR3: CASSQAMTGAFSGNTIYF
DNA: TGTGCCAGCAGCCAAGCAATGACAGGGGCCTTCTCTGGAAACACCATATATTTT

D: NA
size: NA
V: TRBV5-1
J: TRBJ1-2
CDR3: CASRKQGDGYTF
DNA: TGCGCCAGCAGAAAACAGGGAGACGGCTACACCTTC

D: NA
size: NA
V: TRBV15
J: TRBJ2-2
CDR3: CATSRGQEAELFF
DNA: TGTGCCACCAGCAGAGGTCAGGAGGCGGAGCTGTTTTTT

D: TRBD2
size: NA
V: TRBV12-3/TRBV12-4
J: TRBJ2-3
CDR3: CASTTSDTDTQYF
DNA: TGTGCCAGCACAACTAGCGACACAGATACGCAGTATTTT

D: TRBD2
size: NA
V: TRBV10-3
J: TRBJ2-1
CDR3: CAISLGLAGVDEQFF
DNA: TGTGCCATCAGCTTGGGACTAGCGGGAGTCGATGAGCAGTTCTTC

D: NA
size: NA
V: TRBV3-1/TRBV3-2
J: TRBJ1-2
CDR3: CASSQTTIRYGYTF
DNA: TGTGCCAGCAGCCAAACGACTATCCGGTATGGCTACACCTTC

D: NA
size: NA
V: TRBV5-1
J: TRBJ1-5
CDR3: CASRPDSNQPQHF
DNA: TGCGCCAGCAGACCAGATAGCAATCAGCCCCAGCATTTT

D: NA
size: NA
V: TRBV3-1/TRBV3-2
J: TRBJ2-7
CDR3: CASSPAQKAEQYF
DNA: TGTGCCAGCAGCCCGGCTCAGAAAGCCGAGCAGTACTTC

D: NA
size: few
V: TRBV5-4
J: TRBJ1-2
CDR3: CASSLATGGSSGYTF
DNA: TGTGCCAGCAGCTTGGCCACGGGGGGAAGCTCGGGCTACACCTTC

D: NA
size: NA
V: TRBV6-5
J: TRBJ1-4
CDR3: CASSPMGEKLFF
DNA: TGTGCCAGCAGCCCCATGGGGGAAAAACTGTTTTTT

D: TRBD2
size: once
V: TRBV5-1
J: TRBJ2-5
CDR3: CASSPTPGLADQETQYF
DNA: TGCGCCAGCAGCCCAACCCCGGGACTAGCGGACCAAGAGACCCAGTACTTC

D: TRBD1
size: NA
V: TRBV19
J: TRBJ1-5
CDR3: CASSILQGSHQPQHF
DNA: TGTGCCAGTAGTATACTACAGGGGTCTCATCAGCCCCAGCATTTT